The sequence of this T cell receptor beta chain was determined in a study of tumor and adjacent non-tumor tissue in lung cancer. The CDR3 is made up of 13 amino acids. CDR1 and CDR2 (germline): SGHKS, YYEKEE (reference sequence). A modified ARM-PCR protocol with three rounds of nested PCR amplified TCRbeta. TCRdb recomputed calls from the multiplex PCR reads with MiXCR, one row per CDR3 protein. The repertoire holds more than 85,000 distinct CDR3 sequences, with 84% as singletons. No cell sorting was done before RNA was extracted from the tissue. The sample holds one count of this clonotype. Germline and junction disagree at one end, which may indicate a read error.

This receptor was obtained from a man in his 70s with non-small cell lung cancer. Sequencing was done on a sample of lung tumor tissue. The genes are TRBV5-5 and TRBJ2-7; D is ambiguous. The CDR3 protein is CASSLLTMWPWDF. The CDR3, as DNA: TGTGCCAGCAGCTTACTTACTATGTGGCCCTGGGACTTC.